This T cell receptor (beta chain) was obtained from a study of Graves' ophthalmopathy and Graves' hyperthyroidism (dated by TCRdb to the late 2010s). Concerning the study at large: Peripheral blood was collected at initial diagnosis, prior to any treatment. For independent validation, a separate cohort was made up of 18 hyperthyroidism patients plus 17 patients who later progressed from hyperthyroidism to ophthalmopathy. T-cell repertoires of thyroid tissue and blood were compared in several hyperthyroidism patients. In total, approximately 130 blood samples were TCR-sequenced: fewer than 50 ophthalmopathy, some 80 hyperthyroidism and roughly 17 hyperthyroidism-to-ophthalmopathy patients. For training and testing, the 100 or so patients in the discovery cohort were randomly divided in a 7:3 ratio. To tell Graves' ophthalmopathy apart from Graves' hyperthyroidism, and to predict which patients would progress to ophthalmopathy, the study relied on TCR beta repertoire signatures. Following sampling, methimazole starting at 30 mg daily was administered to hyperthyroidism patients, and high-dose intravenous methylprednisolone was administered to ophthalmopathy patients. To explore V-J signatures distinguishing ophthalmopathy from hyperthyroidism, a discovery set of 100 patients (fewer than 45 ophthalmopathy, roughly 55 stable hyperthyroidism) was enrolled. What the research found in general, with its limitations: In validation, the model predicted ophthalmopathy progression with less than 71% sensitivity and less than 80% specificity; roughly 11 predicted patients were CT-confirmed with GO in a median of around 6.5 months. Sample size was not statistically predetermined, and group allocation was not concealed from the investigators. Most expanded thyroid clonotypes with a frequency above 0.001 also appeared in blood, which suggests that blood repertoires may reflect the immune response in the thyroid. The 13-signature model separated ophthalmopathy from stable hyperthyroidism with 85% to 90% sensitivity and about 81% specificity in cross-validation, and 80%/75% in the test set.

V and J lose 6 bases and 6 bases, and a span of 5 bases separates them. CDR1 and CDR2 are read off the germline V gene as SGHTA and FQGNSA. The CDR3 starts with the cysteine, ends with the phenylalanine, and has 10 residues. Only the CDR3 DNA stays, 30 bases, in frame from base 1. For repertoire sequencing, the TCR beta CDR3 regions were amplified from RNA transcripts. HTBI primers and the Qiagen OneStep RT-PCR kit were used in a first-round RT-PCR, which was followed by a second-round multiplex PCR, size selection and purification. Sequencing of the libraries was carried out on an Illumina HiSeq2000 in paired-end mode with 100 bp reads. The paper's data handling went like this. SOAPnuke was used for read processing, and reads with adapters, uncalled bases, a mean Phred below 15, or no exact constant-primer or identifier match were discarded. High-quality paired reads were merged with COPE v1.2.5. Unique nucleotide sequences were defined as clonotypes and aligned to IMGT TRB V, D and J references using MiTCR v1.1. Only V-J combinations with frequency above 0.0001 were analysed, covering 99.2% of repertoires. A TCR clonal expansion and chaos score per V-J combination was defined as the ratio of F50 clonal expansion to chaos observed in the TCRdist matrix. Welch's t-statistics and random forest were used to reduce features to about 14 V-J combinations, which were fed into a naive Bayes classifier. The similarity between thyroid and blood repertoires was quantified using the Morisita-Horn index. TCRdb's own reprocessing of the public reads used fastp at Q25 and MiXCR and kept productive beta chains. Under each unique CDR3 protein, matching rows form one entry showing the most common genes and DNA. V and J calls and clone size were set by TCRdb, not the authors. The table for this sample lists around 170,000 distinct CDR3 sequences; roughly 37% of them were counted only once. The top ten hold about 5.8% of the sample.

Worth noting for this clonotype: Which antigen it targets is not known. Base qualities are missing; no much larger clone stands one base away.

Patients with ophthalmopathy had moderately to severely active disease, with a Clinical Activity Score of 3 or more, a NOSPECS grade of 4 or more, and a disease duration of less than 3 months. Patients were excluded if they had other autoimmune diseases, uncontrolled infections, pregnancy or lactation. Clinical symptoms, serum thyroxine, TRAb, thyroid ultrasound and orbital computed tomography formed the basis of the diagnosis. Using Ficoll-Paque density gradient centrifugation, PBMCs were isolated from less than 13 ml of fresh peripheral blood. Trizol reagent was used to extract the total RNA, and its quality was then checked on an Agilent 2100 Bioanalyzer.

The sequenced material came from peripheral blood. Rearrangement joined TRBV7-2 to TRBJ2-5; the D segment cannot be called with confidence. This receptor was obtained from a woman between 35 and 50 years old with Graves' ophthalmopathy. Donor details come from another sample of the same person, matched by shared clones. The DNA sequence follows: TGTGCCAGCAGTAGACAGACCCAGTACTTC. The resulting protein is CASSRQTQYF.